The 32 T cell receptor beta chains below all came from one sample that was sequenced in a study of technical replicates of blood from a handful of donors (dated 2017 in TCRdb). The library was built by means of the immunoSEQ multiplex PCR assay. TCRdb re-hosts the immuneACCESS table, in-frame sequences only. Its copies lack some clones; in the studies checked, an unresolved V gene accounts for under half of them, and the cause for the rest is not known. The sample table records about 74,000 clones; roughly 94% of these occur just once. The ten largest clones capture 0.2% to 0.3% of the sample. Sequencing was performed on T cells isolated from PBMCs. Receptors were obtained from a human donor in good health.

The J gene is TRBJ2-3, the V gene TRBV7-9; 8 nucleotides align to TRBD2. The CDR3 extends over 13 amino acids. Germline CDR1 is SEHNR and CDR2 is FQNEAQ (reference sequence). The ends lost 11 bases at V and 0 bases at J; junction bases unmatched: 4. The CDR3 DNA sequence: TGTGCCGGAACTAGCGGCAGCACAGATACGCAGTATTTT. Its translation is CAGTSGSTDTQYF.

The chain carries TRBV7-9 and TRBJ2-2, with a possible D match to TRBD1 (6 bases). CDR3 length equals 14 residues. Trimming cost V 7 bases and J 1 base, with 10 bases left between them. Germline assignment: CDR1 SEHNR and CDR2 FQNEAQ (reference sequence). CDR3 bases: TGTGCCAGCAACGCACAGGGGAACACCGGGGAGCTGTTTTTT. As protein: CASNAQGNTGELFF.

This clone was observed a single time. The V call is TRBV5-1, the J call TRBJ2-5; 8 positions match TRBD2. J gave up 3 bases and V 0 bases, and 1 base lay outside the gene matches. The CDR3 has 14 residues. The germline V gene encodes CDR1 SGHRS and CDR2 YFSETQ. The CDR3 spells CASSLAAGEETQYF. The CDR3 DNA sequence: TGCGCCAGCAGCTTGGCAGCGGGAGAAGAGACCCAGTACTTC.

The chain uses TRBV6-5 and TRBJ2-2, with 8 bases lining up with TRBD1. This CDR3 spans 14 amino acids. The trim removed 7 bases at V and 4 bases at J, leaving 5 bases unmatched. Germline V gene sequence: CDR1 MNHEY, CDR2 SVGAGI. This CDR3 is CASIRQGTTGELFF. CDR3 sequence (DNA): TGTGCCAGCATCCGACAGGGGACCACCGGGGAGCTGTTTTTT.

CDR3 nucleotide sequence: TGTGCCAGCAAGGGCAGGGTTTATGAAAAACTGTTTTTT. Its protein product is CASKGRVYEKLFF. The rearrangement links TRBV7-2 to TRBJ1-4, with D possibly TRBD1 on 5 matching bases. The CDR3 covers 13 residues. Germline CDR1 is SGHTA and CDR2 is FQGNSA. Trimming took 7 bases from V and 6 from J, leaving 12 bases between them.

The V call is TRBV25-1, the J call TRBJ2-7; 7 bases map to TRBD1. The trim removed 9 bases at V and 2 bases at J, leaving 4 bases unmatched. The CDR3 contains 12 residues. The germline gives CDR1 MGHDK, CDR2 SYGVNS. In nucleotides, the CDR3 is TGTGCCAGTAACAGGGGCGCCTACGAGCAGTACTTC. It codes for CASNRGAYEQYF.

The V and J genes are TRBV7-9 and TRBJ1-4, with 8 nucleotides matching TRBD1. Germline loops: CDR1 SEHNR, CDR2 FQNEAQ (reference sequence). The CDR3 totals 16 residues. V shed 5 bases and J 3 bases; nucleotides not matched to a gene: 8. CDR3 sequence: CASSTADRGANEKLFF. The CDR3 DNA reads TGTGCCAGCAGCACAGCCGACAGGGGTGCTAATGAAAAACTGTTTTTT.

Of note for this clone: In the same sample, other DNA sequences code for this CDR3. The chain employs TRBV7-2 and TRBJ1-1; maybe TRBD1 (5 bases). The germline CDR1 and CDR2 sequences are SGHTA and FQGNSA. Trimming stripped 6 bases from V and 2 bases from J, with 10 bases between. The CDR3 extends over 13 amino acids. The CDR3 nucleotides read TGTGCCAGCAGTTCCGACAGAAACACTGAAGCTTTCTTT. This gives the protein CASSSDRNTEAFF.

CDR3 residues: CASSLGPGGNTGELFF. The CDR3 DNA sequence: TGTGCCAGCAGCTTAGGCCCGGGAGGGAACACCGGGGAGCTGTTTTTT. V and J are TRBV7-3 and TRBJ2-2; 7 bases align to TRBD2. The germline V gene has CDR1 SGHTA and CDR2 FQGTGA. The CDR3 sequence is 16 residues long. After removal of 2 bases from V and 1 base from J, the junction contained 4 bases not matched to a gene. Based on the CDR3 plus reference TRBV7-3 and TRBJ2-2, the full variable domain is GAGVSQTPSNKVTEKGKYVELRCDPISGHTALYWYRQSLGQGPEFLIYFQGTGAADDSGLPNDRFFAVRPEGSVSTLKIQRTERGDSAVYLCASSLGPGGNTGELFFGEGSRLTVL.

The V and J genes are TRBV4-1 and TRBJ2-7, with 12 nucleotides matching TRBD2. The CDR3 has 18 amino acids. Germline assignment: CDR1 MGHRA and CDR2 YSYEKL. V lost 2 bases, J lost 6 bases, and 14 bases stayed unmatched. Here the CDR3 reads CASSQSLVRLAGGPEQYF. CDR3 DNA: TGCGCCAGCAGCCAATCCCTTGTTCGGCTAGCGGGAGGGCCCGAGCAGTACTTC.

The gene calls are TRBV6-6 and TRBJ1-2, with D unresolved. This CDR3 is 16 amino acids long. Germline V gives CDR1 MNHNY, CDR2 SVGAGI (reference sequence). Trimming shortened V by 7 bases and J by 5 bases, and 23 bases separated the two germline ends. CDR3 bases: TGTGCCAGCACGGGCGCGCGACGGGGAATCGGATATGGCTACACCTTC. This encodes CASTGARRGIGYGYTF.

V usage is TRBV29-1 and J usage is TRBJ1-3, with 8 bases fitting TRBD1. Looked up from germline, CDR1 is SQVTM and CDR2 is ANQGSEA. This CDR3 contains 13 residues. With 7 bases clipped from V and 8 bases from J, the junction kept 10 bases outside the gene matches. The CDR3 region is CSAEDRVGYTIYF. CDR3 nucleotide sequence: TGCAGCGCAGAGGACAGGGTCGGTTACACCATATATTTT.

The chain recombines TRBV15 with TRBJ2-7; 8 bases match TRBD2. The ends lost 1 base at V and 7 bases at J; junction bases unmatched: 9. Germline V gene sequence: CDR1 LNHNV, CDR2 YYDKDF (reference sequence). The CDR3 sequence is 15 residues long. The CDR3 protein is CATSRAQRELGEQYF. In nucleotides, the CDR3 is TGTGCCACCAGCAGAGCCCAGCGGGAGTTGGGAGAGCAGTACTTC. Based on the CDR3 plus reference TRBV15 and TRBJ2-7, the full variable domain is DAMVIQNPRYQVTQFGKPVTLSCSQTLNHNVMYWYQQKSSQAPKLLFHYYDKDFNNEADTPDNFQSRRPNTSFCFLDIRSPGLGDTAMYLCATSRAQRELGEQYFGPGTRLTVT.

This clone came up a few times. The rearrangement links TRBV2 to TRBJ1-2, with 10 bases fitting TRBD1. V gave up 11 bases and J gave up 4 bases; unmatched junction bases: 10. The CDR3 runs to 14 residues. Per germline, CDR1 SNHLY and CDR2 FYNNEI. The CDR3 region has the DNA TGTGCCGGACTTAGACAGGGGGCCCTCTATGGCTACACCTTC. It encodes CAGLRQGALYGYTF.

This rearrangement joins TRBV18 to TRBJ1-1, with a tentative D call TRBD1 (6 bases). V was clipped by 0 bases and J by 10 bases, with 9 bases between them. The CDR3 is 12 residues long. CDR1 is KGHSH, CDR2 LQKENI, per germline. The CDR3 loop is CASSPPQGIAFF. CDR3 DNA: TGTGCCAGCTCACCACCACAGGGTATAGCTTTCTTT.

This clone was observed a single time. V and J are TRBV11-2 and TRBJ1-2; D is ambiguous. CDR1 SGHAT and CDR2 FQNNGV come from the germline V gene. The V end lost 0 bases, the J end lost 2 bases, and 10 bases lay between the germline ends. CDR3 length equals 15 residues. CDR3 nucleotide sequence: TGTGCCAGCAGCTTAGAAGTCAGTCCCAACTATGGCTACACCTTC. It specifies CASSLEVSPNYGYTF.

This rearrangement joins TRBV9 to TRBJ2-1; 9 bases align to TRBD2. The V gene end was trimmed by 7 bases and the J gene end by 8 bases; junction bases not matched to a gene: 7. The CDR3 is 13 residues long. Germline CDR1 SGDLS, CDR2 YYNGEE. CDR3 nucleotides: TGTGCCAGCCAGGGCGGGGGGGCCCATGAGCAGTTCTTC. This encodes CASQGGGAHEQFF.

This sequence joins TRBV5-6 and TRBJ1-3, with 7 nucleotides matching TRBD1. In germline, CDR1 is SGHDT, CDR2 YYEEEE. V gave up 3 bases and J gave up 4 bases; unmatched junction bases: 4. There are 14 residues in the CDR3. CDR3 nucleotide sequence: TGTGCCAGCAGCTCGAGACAGGGAGGAAACACCATATATTTT. Translation gives CASSSRQGGNTIYF.

This chain joins TRBV29-1 and TRBJ2-7; 8 bases agree with TRBD1. After removal of 7 bases from V and 5 bases from J, the junction contained 10 bases not matched to a gene. The germline V gene has CDR1 SQVTM and CDR2 ANQGSEA. There are 13 residues in the CDR3. The CDR3 DNA reads as TGCAGCGCCCTCCAGGGGGCTATCAACGAGCAGTACTTC. Translating gives CSALQGAINEQYF.

The count of this clone is one. V and J are TRBV18 and TRBJ2-5; 14 positions agree with TRBD2. V shed 3 bases, J shed 1 base, and the junction held 1 base outside the gene matches. The V gene's germline CDR1 is KGHSH and CDR2 LQKENI. The CDR3 consists of 16 residues. The CDR3 region is CASSPTSGGGQETQYF. The CDR3 DNA follows: TGTGCCAGCTCACCGACTAGCGGGGGGGGCCAAGAGACCCAGTACTTC.

The chain combines TRBV2 with TRBJ2-7; tentatively, D is TRBD1 (5 bases). Germline CDR1 reads SNHLY; CDR2 reads FYNNEI. The V end lost 7 bases, the J end lost 4 bases, and 14 bases lay between the germline ends. This CDR3 region has 13 residues. The CDR3 DNA is TGTGCCAGCATCCAGGGTGGTGGTTACGAGCAGTACTTC. Translation gives CASIQGGGYEQYF.

The chain joins TRBV14 to TRBJ2-7; TRBD1 matches at 9 bases. The CDR3 loop spans 17 amino acids. The junction had 10 bases not matched to a gene; V was cut back by 1 base and J by 3 bases. CDR1 SGHDN and CDR2 FVKESK come from the germline V gene. The CDR3 region is CASSQAESETGGYEQYF. Here the CDR3 DNA reads TGTGCCAGCAGCCAAGCGGAGTCGGAGACAGGGGGCTACGAGCAGTACTTC. Filled out from reference TRBV14 and TRBJ2-7, the complete variable domain reads EAGVTQFPSHSVIEKGQTVTLRCDPISGHDNLYWYRRVMGKEIKFLLHFVKESKQDESGMPNNRFLAERTGGTYSTLKVQPAELEDSGVYFCASSQAESETGGYEQYFGPGTRLTVT.

The rearrangement links TRBV6-1 to TRBJ1-3, with D unclear. The germline V and J ends were trimmed by 4 bases and 4 bases, with 5 bases remaining between them. The CDR3 covers 12 residues. Per the germline V gene, CDR1 is MNHNS and CDR2 is SASEGT. The CDR3 here is CASSGPGNTIYF. CDR3 nucleotides: TGTGCCAGCAGTGGGCCGGGAAACACCATATATTTT.

V usage is TRBV18 and J usage is TRBJ2-5; the D is unclear. V lost 5 bases and J lost 0, with 4 bases in between. The CDR3 totals 12 residues. The germline gives CDR1 KGHSH, CDR2 LQKENI. The CDR3 is CASSSYQETQYF. The CDR3 region has the DNA TGTGCCAGCTCATCGTACCAAGAGACCCAGTACTTC.

The chain recombines TRBV10-2 with TRBJ2-4, with 11 bases lining up with TRBD2. This CDR3 has 19 amino acids. Germline V gene data show CDR1 as WSHSY and CDR2 as SAAADI. The V and J ends lost 0 bases and 0 bases, in that order; junction bases with no gene match: 7. The CDR3: CASSESPGLAGRAKNIQYF. The CDR3 DNA reads TGCGCCAGCAGTGAGTCCCCTGGACTAGCGGGCAGAGCCAAAAACATTCAGTACTTC.

The chain has TRBV27 and TRBJ1-4; 7 bases line up with TRBD1. The CDR3 spans 14 residues. Germline CDR1 and CDR2: MNHEY and SMNVEV (reference sequence). V shed 6 bases, J shed 2 bases, and the junction held 3 bases outside the gene matches. CDR3 protein: CASRLTGTNEKLFF. For the CDR3, the DNA is TGTGCCAGCAGGCTGACAGGGACTAATGAAAAACTGTTTTTT. The variable domain in full, with the rest retrieved from reference TRBV27 and TRBJ1-4, is EAQVTQNPRYLITVTGKKLTVTCSQNMNHEYMSWYRQDPGLGLRQIYYSMNVEVTDKGDVPEGYKVSRKEKRNFPLILESPSPNQTSLYFCASRLTGTNEKLFFGSGTQLSVL.

The V gene is TRBV28, the J gene TRBJ1-2, with no clear D. Germline-derived CDR1 and CDR2 are MDHEN and SYDVKM. This CDR3 is built from 13 residues. V lost 4 bases and J lost 8, with 14 bases in between. The CDR3 nucleotides are TGTGCCAGCAGTTCACCGCGCGAGAGCGGCTACACCTTC. It encodes CASSSPRESGYTF.

J is TRBJ2-1 and V is TRBV9, with 9 bases identical to TRBD2. The junction had 3 bases not matched to a gene; V was cut back by 2 bases and J by 0 bases. CDR3 length: 16 amino acids. CDR1 SGDLS and CDR2 YYNGEE come from the germline V gene. CDR3 DNA: TGTGCCAGCAGCGTGACTAGCGGTCCCTCCTACAATGAGCAGTTCTTC. The encoded protein is CASSVTSGPSYNEQFF. The full variable domain, with the rest looked up from reference TRBV9 and TRBJ2-1, is DSGVTQTPKHLITATGQRVTLRCSPRSGDLSVYWYQQSLDQGLQFLIQYYNGEERAKGNILERFSAQQFPDLHSELNLSSLELGDSALYFCASSVTSGPSYNEQFFGPGTRLTVL.

The V and J genes are TRBV15 and TRBJ1-5; no definite D call. This CDR3 region has 14 residues. Trimming shortened V by 0 bases and J by 15 bases, and 18 bases separated the two germline ends. Germline V CDR1 and CDR2: LNHNV, YYDKDF (reference sequence). The CDR3 region is CATSRDLPMVSGHF. As DNA, the CDR3 is TGTGCCACCAGCAGAGATTTACCGATGGTATCGGGGCATTTT.

The chain links TRBV27 to TRBJ2-6; 7 bases agree with TRBD1. Germline V gene sequence: CDR1 MNHEY, CDR2 SMNVEV (reference sequence). This CDR3 spans 18 amino acids. V was pared by 2 bases and J by 0 bases, with 7 bases of the junction left unmatched. The CDR3 region is CASSLMRGLSSGANVLTF. As DNA, the CDR3 is TGTGCCAGCAGTTTAATGAGGGGGCTGAGCTCTGGGGCCAACGTCCTGACTTTC.

The chain links TRBV2 to TRBJ2-2, with 11 positions matching TRBD1. The CDR3 contains 15 residues. Germline trimming cut 6 bases from V and 5 bases from J; bases unmatched to any gene: 5. CDR1 and CDR2 (germline): SNHLY, FYNNEI. CDR3 region: CASRGQGARTGELFF. DNA for the CDR3: TGTGCCAGCAGAGGACAGGGGGCGAGAACCGGGGAGCTGTTTTTT.

This chain joins TRBV14 and TRBJ2-7; TRBD1 matches at 10 bases. Germline CDR1 SGHDN, CDR2 FVKESK. V was pared by 4 bases and J by 0 bases, with 3 bases of the junction left unmatched. The CDR3 is 15 amino acids. CDR3: CASSRGTGASYEQYF. In nucleotides, the CDR3 is TGTGCCAGCAGCCGAGGGACAGGGGCCTCCTACGAGCAGTACTTC.